One sample yielded the 30 T cell receptor beta chains listed below, sequenced in a study of blood T cell repertoires in COVID-19. The method was immunoSEQ multiplex PCR; TCRdb's version includes in-frame clones alone and lacks a portion of them. This table holds tens of thousands of clones, roughly 80% found once. Sample: peripheral blood. All receptors derive from an elderly woman with active or convalescent COVID-19.

The chain uses TRBV10-3 and TRBJ2-7, with 8 bases fitting TRBD1. The germline gives CDR1 ENHRY, CDR2 SYGVKD. V was clipped by 4 bases and J by 2 bases; unmatched bases: 4. The CDR3 is made up of 14 amino acids. In DNA, the CDR3 is TGTGCCATCAGTGTTGGGACAGGTCCCTACGAGCAGTACTTC. Its translation is CAISVGTGPYEQYF.

In this sample, this clone turned up once. The gene calls are TRBV28 and TRBJ2-4; D not certain. This CDR3 comprises 14 residues. Germline CDR1 reads MDHEN; CDR2 reads SYDVKM. The V end was cut by 1 base, the J end by 7 bases, with 11 bases between. In DNA, the CDR3 is TGTGCCAGCAGTTTATCGTATCAGTCGAACATTCAGTACTTC. This translates into CASSLSYQSNIQYF.

The CDR3 sequence: CASSLETGEIYEQYF. DNA of the CDR3: TGTGCCAGCAGCTTGGAGACAGGGGAGATCTACGAGCAGTACTTC. V usage is TRBV7-6 and J usage is TRBJ2-7; 8 bases match TRBD1. Germline V gives CDR1 SGHVS, CDR2 FNYEAQ. V shed 3 bases and J 3 bases; nucleotides not matched to a gene: 7. The CDR3 contains 15 residues.

This clone was detected once. The J gene is TRBJ2-3, the V gene TRBV2; weak D call: TRBD1 (6 bases). V was cut by 5 bases and J by 5 bases, with 41 bases left in between. The CDR3 totals 23 residues. The germline CDR1 and CDR2 sequences are SNHLY and FYNNEI. CDR3 residues: CASSKNRDIRGRHNQSGGDTQYF. The CDR3, as DNA: TGTGCCAGCAGTAAAAACCGGGACATCCGTGGGCGACATAATCAAAGTGGAGGAGATACGCAGTATTTT.

This clone appeared once. V is TRBV3-1 (or the pseudogene TRBV3-2) and J is TRBJ2-3; TRBD2 aligns across 10 bases. The CDR3 runs 16 residues. The trim removed 2 bases at V and 6 bases at J, leaving 8 bases unmatched. Germline CDR1 and CDR2: LGHDT and YNNKEL (reference sequence). This chain's CDR3 is CASSQWSGGAFDTQYF. Here the CDR3 DNA reads TGTGCCAGCAGCCAATGGAGCGGGGGGGCTTTCGATACGCAGTATTTT.

The CDR3 DNA is TGTGCCAGAACCCCCTGGCTTTCTGATCAAGAGACCCAGTACTTC. It is translated as CARTPWLSDQETQYF. The J gene is TRBJ2-5, the V gene TRBV5-3; D unclear. TRBV5-3 is treated as an ORF (open reading frame) with a function not yet certain. Trimming shortened V by 6 bases and J by 2 bases, and 17 bases separated the two germline ends. The CDR3 loop spans 15 amino acids.

This sequence joins TRBV6-5 and TRBJ1-1, with D possibly being TRBD1 (5 bases). Deletions cut 6 bases from V and 1 base from J, with 9 bases between. From germline, CDR1 is MNHEY and CDR2 SVGAGI. The CDR3 runs to 13 residues. Here the CDR3 DNA reads TGTGCCAGCAGCGCGACAGAGAACACTGAAGCTTTCTTT. It codes for CASSATENTEAFF.

The chain uses TRBV9 and TRBJ1-2; weak D call: TRBD1 (5 bases). Germline V CDR1 and CDR2: SGDLS, YYNGEE. V gave up 2 bases and J gave up 7 bases, with 18 bases separating them. The CDR3 is 15 residues long. CDR3 nucleotide sequence: TGTGCCAGCAGCGTCCTGACAGTTCCCTCGAGTGGCTACACCTTC. Translating it yields CASSVLTVPSSGYTF.

Only a few counts were recorded for this clone. This chain links TRBV7-2 with TRBJ1-5; D ambiguous. V lost 1 base and J 2 bases, leaving 6 bases between the germline ends. Germline V gene data show CDR1 as SGHTA and CDR2 as FQGNSA. The CDR3 extends over 14 amino acids. The CDR3 sequence is CASSLGRGNQPQHF. The CDR3 bases are TGTGCCAGCAGCTTAGGGCGGGGCAATCAGCCCCAGCATTTT.

V and J are TRBV10-3 and TRBJ2-7; D not certain. CDR1 is ENHRY and CDR2 is SYGVKD in the germline V gene. This CDR3 is built from 12 residues. The V end was cut by 4 bases, the J end by 5 bases, with 9 bases between. Written as DNA, the CDR3 is TGTGCCATCAGTGGCCCCAGCGACGAGCAGTACTTC. Protein product: CAISGPSDEQYF.

CDR3 nucleotide sequence: TGCAGCCATAATGAGGGCGAGACCCAGTACTTC. Translating gives CSHNEGETQYF. The chain carries TRBV29-1 and TRBJ2-5; tentatively, D is TRBD2 (5 bases). Germline CDR1 is SQVTM and CDR2 is ANQGSEA. Deletions cut 8 bases from V and 5 bases from J, with 12 bases between. This CDR3 spans 11 amino acids.

This rearrangement joins TRBV12-3 or TRBV12-4 to TRBJ2-1, with TRBD1 as a possible D gene (6 bases). V was cut by 7 bases and J by 11 bases, with 15 bases left in between. The CDR3 length is 12 residues. The CDR3 is CASTLDWGQQFF. The DNA for the CDR3 is TGTGCCAGCACCCTGGACTGGGGGCAGCAGTTCTTC.

The J gene is TRBJ2-2, the V gene TRBV11-2, with D perhaps TRBD1 (5 bases). The CDR3 has 16 residues. Per germline, CDR1 SGHAT and CDR2 FQNNGV. V lost 2 bases to trimming and J lost 1 base, with 11 bases between them. The CDR3 DNA sequence: TGTGCCAGCAGCTTATTTTCAGGGATGAACACCGGGGAGCTGTTTTTT. This translates into CASSLFSGMNTGELFF.

This CDR3 reads CASSLVGPSYEQYF. DNA of the CDR3: TGCGCCAGCAGCTTGGTGGGCCCCTCCTACGAGCAGTACTTC. This rearrangement joins TRBV5-1 to TRBJ2-7; D is unresolved. This CDR3 is 14 amino acids long. Germline V gene data show CDR1 as SGHRS and CDR2 as YFSETQ. V lost 0 bases and J lost 0, with 7 bases in between.

This clone has more than one count but fewer than ten. The genes are TRBV27 and TRBJ2-1; TRBD2 agrees at 7 bases. The V and J ends lost 6 bases and 2 bases, in that order; junction bases with no gene match: 7. CDR3 length: 15 amino acids. From germline, CDR1 is MNHEY and CDR2 SMNVEV (reference sequence). The CDR3 protein is CASRQPGGPYNEQFF. The CDR3 bases are TGTGCCAGCAGGCAGCCGGGAGGACCCTACAATGAGCAGTTCTTC.

This clone was detected only once. The V gene is TRBV27, the J gene TRBJ2-7, with 9 bases lining up with TRBD2. Germline V gives CDR1 MNHEY, CDR2 SMNVEV (reference sequence). V was clipped by 4 bases and J by 6 bases; unmatched bases: 13. The CDR3 sequence is 16 residues long. CDR3 sequence reads: CASSWRRVAGVGEQYF. CDR3 DNA: TGTGCCAGCAGTTGGCGGAGGGTAGCGGGAGTGGGCGAGCAGTACTTC.

V usage is TRBV14 and J usage is TRBJ1-4; no reliable D call. CDR3 length: 13 residues. Germline V gene sequence: CDR1 SGHDN, CDR2 FVKESK. Trimming pared 7 bases from V and 6 bases from J, leaving 12 bases between. The CDR3 loop reads CASKLSGYEKLFF. CDR3 coding DNA: TGTGCCAGCAAATTAAGCGGATATGAAAAACTGTTTTTT.

The chain carries TRBV5-1 and TRBJ2-3; tentative D call: TRBD2 (7 bases). V was trimmed by 0 bases and J by 4 bases, leaving 12 bases between them. Germline V CDR1 and CDR2: SGHRS, YFSETQ. There are 15 residues in the CDR3. CDR3 DNA: TGCGCCAGCAGCTTGGCTGCGGGGGCGGCAGATACGCAGTATTTT. As protein: CASSLAAGAADTQYF.

The CDR3 reads CASSYGMGQIYNEQFF. The CDR3 nucleotides read TGTGCCAGCAGTTACGGTATGGGACAGATATACAATGAGCAGTTCTTC. The chain joins TRBV6-5 to TRBJ2-1; TRBD1 matches 7 bases. This CDR3 comprises 16 residues. Trimming took 2 bases from V and 4 from J; bases not matched to a gene: 8. Germline assignment: CDR1 MNHEY and CDR2 SVGAGI.

The CDR3 region is CASSYGGGGYGYTF. CDR3 in DNA: TGTGCCAGCAGTTACGGGGGAGGCGGCTATGGCTACACCTTC. The chain carries TRBV6-2 or TRBV6-3 and TRBJ1-2; possibly TRBD1 for D (5 bases). The germline CDR1 and CDR2 sequences are MNHEY and SVGEGT. The CDR3 covers 14 residues. V was pared by 2 bases and J by 4 bases, with 11 bases between.

The rearrangement links TRBV11-1 to TRBJ2-1, with 8 bases that match TRBD1. This CDR3 spans 15 amino acids. V lost 7 bases and J lost 1; bases outside the gene matches: 6. CDR1 and CDR2 (germline): SGHAT, FQDESV (reference sequence). The CDR3 coding sequence is TGTGCCAGCACCGGACAGGGTGCGTCCTACAATGAGCAGTTCTTC. Its protein product is CASTGQGASYNEQFF.

The rearrangement links TRBV3-1 (or the pseudogene TRBV3-2) to TRBJ2-2; D is undetermined. The V gene lost 6 bases and the J gene lost 4 bases, with 12 bases spanning the gap. CDR3 size: 14 residues. Germline V gene lookup returns CDR1 LGHDT and CDR2 YNNKEL (reference sequence). The DNA for the CDR3 is TGTGCCAGCAGTCCTGATCGGGTCACCGGGGAGCTGTTTTTT. Its protein product is CASSPDRVTGELFF.

This chain uses TRBV6-6 with TRBJ1-4; D call uncertain. The CDR3 contains 14 residues. Trimming took 4 bases from V and 1 from J, leaving 7 bases between them. CDR1 MNHNY and CDR2 SVGAGI come from the germline V gene (reference sequence). CDR3 in amino acids: CASSWGGTNEKLFF. DNA of the CDR3: TGTGCCAGCAGTTGGGGAGGAACTAATGAAAAACTGTTTTTT.

The sample holds a few counts of this clone. The chain employs TRBV30 and TRBJ2-1; D might be TRBD2 (6 bases). This CDR3 region has 12 residues. Per the germline V gene, CDR1 is GTSNPN and CDR2 is SVGIG (reference sequence). The germline V and J ends were trimmed by 3 bases and 9 bases, with 12 bases remaining between them. The CDR3 DNA is TGTGCCTGGAGCGCGGGGTCTAGTGAGCAGTTCTTC. Translating it yields CAWSAGSSEQFF.

The rearrangement links TRBV7-2 to TRBJ2-7; perhaps TRBD1 as D (6 bases). The CDR3 loop spans 16 amino acids. CDR1 is SGHTA and CDR2 is FQGNSA in the germline V gene. V was trimmed by 5 bases and J by 9 bases, leaving 26 bases between them. CDR3 DNA: TGTGCCAGCAGCCCGGTTGGGGGCTTGGGTTATAGGGGGCAGTACTTC. It codes for CASSPVGGLGYRGQYF.

The chain combines TRBV6-5 with TRBJ1-2; the match to TRBD1 covers 9 bases. The CDR3 has 13 residues. The V gene end was trimmed by 10 bases and the J gene end by 2 bases; junction bases not matched to a gene: 5. Germline CDR1 reads MNHEY; CDR2 reads SVGAGI. This CDR3 reads CATAGQGNYGYTF. The CDR3 coding sequence is TGTGCCACTGCGGGACAGGGAAACTATGGCTACACCTTC.

This chain joins TRBV6-1 and TRBJ2-2; 8 bases match TRBD2. The CDR3 has 16 amino acids. Germline V gene lookup returns CDR1 MNHNS and CDR2 SASEGT. Trimming took 3 bases from V and 4 from J; bases not matched to a gene: 7. CDR3 region: CASSDPGGPGTGELFF. The CDR3, as DNA: TGTGCCAGCAGTGACCCGGGGGGGCCCGGCACCGGGGAGCTGTTTTTT.

In its sample, this clone was seen a few times. The V gene is TRBV5-1, the J gene TRBJ2-3; TRBD2 aligns across 8 bases. The CDR3 loop spans 17 amino acids. V shed 3 bases and J 0 bases; nucleotides not matched to a gene: 9. Germline V gene data show CDR1 as SGHRS and CDR2 as YFSETQ. The CDR3, as DNA: TGCGCCAGCAGCTCCACGGTAGCGGGAATGAGCACAGATACGCAGTATTTT. Its protein is CASSSTVAGMSTDTQYF.

This rearrangement joins TRBV29-1 to TRBJ2-5; TRBD2 might be the D (6 bases). Germline loops: CDR1 SQVTM, CDR2 ANQGSEA. With 7 bases removed from V and 4 bases from J, the gap between germline ends came to 13 bases. The CDR3 is 12 amino acids. The CDR3 DNA follows: TGCAGCGGGTCGGGACTGGGAGAGACCCAGTACTTC. It translates to CSGSGLGETQYF.

J is TRBJ2-5 and V is TRBV30; TRBD1 matches at 9 bases. Trimming at V came to 1 base and at J to 5 bases, leaving 5 bases not matched to a gene. CDR3 length: 14 amino acids. Germline CDR1 GTSNPN, CDR2 SVGIG (reference sequence). The CDR3: CAWSAGTGFETQYF. The DNA of the CDR3 is TGTGCCTGGAGTGCCGGGACAGGGTTCGAGACCCAGTACTTC.